This TCR beta chain was captured in a study of cytomegalovirus exposure and HLA in healthy donors. General study points: Confirmation in vitro established that a few CMV-associated chains were specific for CMV antigens. Cytomegalovirus-associated status was assigned to approximately 160 TCR beta chains.

With regard to this clone: The antigen is not known.

Primers for the PCR totalled 60 Vbeta and 13 Jbeta. Method: immunoSEQ multiplex PCR; TCRdb's copy keeps in-frame clones and lacks some. Its clone listing holds under 250,000 clones. The germline V gene has CDR1 MNHNS and CDR2 SASEGT. Trimming took off 8 bases at V and 10 bases at J, with 12 bases between the two ends. The CDR3 extends over 11 amino acids. The chain joins TRBV6-1 to TRBJ2-1, with D possibly TRBD2 on 6 matching bases. Input material: PBMCs. This TCR was recovered from a girl aged 2-10 years in good health and CMV-seropositive. DNA of the CDR3: TGTGCCAGCGTAGGAGGAGGGGAGCAGTTCTTC. It codes for CASVGGGEQFF.